This T cell receptor (beta chain) is from a study of radiation and T cells in renal cell carcinoma. The protocol was immunoSEQ multiplex PCR, while the TCRdb copy is restricted to in-frame clones and leaves out a portion. The profile shows 150,000 to 200,000 clones, about 87% of them singletons. The CDR3 runs to 14 residues. The germline gives CDR1 SGHRS, CDR2 YFSETQ. V shed 0 bases and J shed 6 bases, with 12 bases lying between them. Noted time point: blood 4 weeks post-SBRT, at nephrectomy. Treatment given: 15 Gy SBRT to primary tumor, nephrectomy 4 weeks later. Nephrectomy followed 15 Gy stereotactic body radiation by 4 weeks.

Sequenced material: blood, taken from a patient whose treatment included radiotherapy and nephrectomy. The clonotype comes from a woman between 45 and 65 years old with renal cell carcinoma. The rearrangement links TRBV5-1 to TRBJ1-1; D may be TRBD1 (6 bases). CDR3 in amino acids: CASSLEPDRPEAFF. CDR3 in DNA: TGCGCCAGCAGCTTGGAACCCGACAGGCCTGAAGCTTTCTTT. Based on the CDR3 plus reference TRBV5-1 and TRBJ1-1, the full variable domain is KAGVTQTPRYLIKTRGQQVTLSCSPISGHRSVSWYQQTPGQGLQFLFEYFSETQRNKGNFPGRFSGRQFSNSRSEMNVSTLELGDSALYLCASSLEPDRPEAFFGQGTRLTVV.